This T cell receptor beta chain originates from a study of blood T cell repertoires in COVID-19. For the study at large: Samples of COVID-19 (acute and convalescent) were obtained from the United States, Italy and Spain.

The CDR3 covers 15 residues. Trimming cost V 5 bases and J 6 bases; bases outside gene matches: 6. Per the germline V gene, CDR1 is MNHNY and CDR2 is SVGAGI (reference sequence). Per the original data handling: Reference gene primer amplification gave estimated nucleated cell counts. Clones were sequenced by immunoSEQ multiplex PCR, and TCRdb holds only the in-frame ones, with some missing. The D gene and trimming were derived from the DNA, and the V and J assignments and clone size from that table. This sample carries roughly 280,000 clones, around 93% of them seen once, and the ten largest clones take roughly 2.8%.

This clonotype was sampled from a man aged 40-55 years who had been exposed to COVID-19. Specimen: PBMCs or T cells enriched from blood (not recorded which). The V gene is TRBV6-6, the J gene TRBJ2-7, with 14 bases lining up with TRBD2. CDR3 in amino acids: CASSQGTSGRGEQYF. As DNA, the CDR3 is TGTGCCAGCAGTCAAGGGACTAGCGGGAGAGGCGAGCAGTACTTC.